This TCR beta chain was obtained from a study of PD-L1 blockade in urothelial cancer (dated 2017 in TCRdb). Regarding the study in general: Every patient began therapy in about 2014 and was given atezolizumab 1,200 mg intravenously every 3 weeks. About 90% of the roughly 29 patients were identified as males with urothelial cancer of bladder origin, and a prior smoking history was reported by 18 of 29 patients. An ECOG performance status of 0 or 1 was recorded for the patients, and 0 to 3 prior chemotherapy regimens had been received by the patients. Blood samples were analyzed at 3 weeks after treatment start (second dose) and at 6 weeks after treatment start. Blood samples gave a median of around 140,000 T cells and roughly 83,000 unique TCRs, with a median clonality of roughly 0.081. The study, an exploratory multi-omic analysis, examined somatic, immune and clinical correlates of response to PD-L1 blockade with atezolizumab in urothelial cancer. Pretreatment tumor samples and matched peripheral blood, collected serially before and after atezolizumab treatment, underwent TCR sequencing. Durable clinical benefit was defined as a progression-free survival longer than 6 months, and TCR features were additionally tested against progression-free survival and overall survival. Whole exome sequencing and RNA sequencing of pretreatment tumors were performed alongside TCR sequencing in the same patients. Durable clinical benefit was achieved by nine patients and was not achieved by 20 patients. Pretreatment blood TCR-seq was available for about 28 patients, at least one posttreatment blood collection was obtained for around 25 patients, and tumor TCR-seq was available for around 25 patients.

Trimming at the junction amounts to 5 bases on V and 6 bases on J, and the germline ends lie 17 bases apart. CDR1 and CDR2 are drawn from the germline V gene: SQVTM, ANQGSEA. The CDR3 measures 14 amino acids from cysteine to phenylalanine. Only the CDR3 portion is preserved as DNA: 42 bases, with reading frame beginning at the first base. According to the study, the label for this sample's time point signals: pretreatment peripheral blood. The cohort comprised approximately 30 patients with locally advanced or metastatic urothelial carcinoma treated at Memorial Sloan Kettering on a trial protocol. Peripheral blood mononuclear cells were collected pretreatment and during treatment, at between 1 and 8 total time points per patient. The Qiagen DNeasy Blood extraction kit was used to purify genomic DNA from total PBMCs and tumor samples. PBMCs were collected pretreatment and during treatment and were isolated and stored as previously described.

Synthetic TCR analog templates were spiked into each PCR so that absolute template abundance could be estimated from read counts. TCRbeta CDR3 regions were amplified from genomic DNA with bias-controlled V and J gene primers using the immunoSEQ assay. Sequencing of rearranged TCRbeta segments was performed at approximately 20X coverage. From the authors' description of their analysis: Sequencing errors were corrected by clustering and CDR3s were annotated against IMGT to assign V, D and J genes. Downstream analyses used only productive TCRbeta rearrangements and left out out-of-frame or stop-codon sequences. To compute clonality, Shannon entropy was normalized by the log of the number of unique productive sequences and then subtracted from one. Clones differing between time points or between blood and tumor were identified using Fisher's exact test with Benjamini-Hochberg correction, with an adjusted p below 0.01 applied as the threshold. TCRdb took over this immuneACCESS table, retaining in-frame rearrangements with V and J assigned. Such tables are incomplete; in checked studies, under half of the missing clones stem from an unresolved V gene, and the remainder is unexplained. V and J calls plus clone size are reproduced from that table; the DNA served to infer D and trimming. This sample gives some 71,000 clones in total; around 88% of them show up just once. Around 14% of the sample rests with the top ten.

The research as a whole found: At 3 weeks after the start of treatment, tumor-associated TCR clones in peripheral blood had expanded more in patients with durable benefit (n ≈ 24, p = 0.022). Small sample size (n ≈ 29) and many exploratory analyses mean the results are intended to be hypothesis-generating. Improved progression-free and overall survival was found to be associated with pretreatment peripheral blood TCR clonality below the median.

A word on this clone: It lacks a known antigen. Per-base qualities were not stored, and no clone one base away is much larger.

The rearrangement combines TRBV29-1 with TRBJ2-1; the D gene is perhaps TRBD1, from 6 matching bases. This specimen consisted of PBMCs, obtained around atezolizumab (anti-PD-L1) treatment. This sequence originates from a man aged 55 to 70 with urothelial cancer. The CDR3 has the sequence CSVRGRGGGNEQFF. In nucleotide form, the sequence is TGCAGCGTTCGGGGCAGGGGTGGTGGCAATGAGCAGTTCTTC.